This T cell receptor beta chain was captured by sequencing in a study of glioma-infiltrating T cells after dendritic cell vaccination. This CDR3 has 19 amino acids. The ends were cut back, 6 bases at V and 0 bases at J, with 24 bases in the middle. Germline V gene lookup returns CDR1 SEHNR and CDR2 FQNEAQ (reference sequence). Clones were read by immunoSEQ multiplex PCR, and TCRdb kept only the in-frame ones, dropping some. The sample yields tens of thousands of clones, about 80% seen once. This TCR was sampled from a human donor with glioblastoma. This material consisted of blood, taken before dendritic cell vaccination. The genes are TRBV7-9 and TRBJ1-3; D may be TRBD1 (6 bases). The CDR3, as DNA: TGTGCCAGCAGACAAAACCTAGAGGACAGTAAGTCCTCTGGAAACACCATATATTTT. Amino acids: CASRQNLEDSKSSGNTIYF.